This TCR beta chain came from a study of immune characteristics of hereditary and idiopathic chronic pancreatitis. Study-wide context: The study examined local immune cells and TCRbeta repertoires in the pancreas in hereditary and idiopathic chronic pancreatitis, using control pancreases from organ donors for comparison. TCRbeta sequencing included 4 or 5 control pancreases, about seven pancreases with hereditary chronic pancreatitis and roughly six pancreases with idiopathic chronic pancreatitis. The gDNA-based approach was chosen because it involved minimal in vitro experimental manipulation of pancreas-infiltrating T cells. The paper as a whole reports these results and caveats: Vbeta-Jbeta gene family usage, including TRBV10, TRBV19, TRBV23 and TRBV5, differed between hereditary and idiopathic chronic pancreatitis. Because patient tissue could only be obtained at the time of TPIAT, differences in disease duration may have influenced the immune findings. Among approximately 13 chronic pancreatitis patients, a positive correlation was found between numbers of productive TCR rearrangements and disease severity scores. Significantly increased TCRbeta repertoire diversity and reduced clonality were observed in both chronic pancreatitis groups relative to controls. The study did not include chronic pancreatitis caused by alcohol use.

Chronic pancreatitis pancreas tissue was obtained from patients undergoing total pancreatectomy with islet autotransplantation (TPIAT). The chronic pancreatitis patients who were included had no known history of diabetes. Genomic DNA was extracted directly from bulk pancreas tissue, without T cell sorting, for TCRbeta sequencing. Pancreas tissues from patients and organ donors were collected consecutively at two US centers. About this clone itself: The clone's antigen remains unknown. Nothing much larger sits one base from this clone, and base qualities are not available.

The germline V gene provides CDR1 WSHSY and CDR2 SAAADI. The junction carries 9 bases between V and J, which are trimmed by 4 bases and 0 bases respectively. Counted from cysteine to phenylalanine, this CDR3 has 15 amino acids. Left in the record is the CDR3 DNA by itself, 45 bases read in frame from the first base. The library came from the immunoSEQ multiplex PCR assay. The TCRbeta CDR3 region and neighboring sequences were amplified from pancreatic genomic DNA and then sequenced. On the authors' methods: Productive clonality and productive rearrangement counts were measured along with repertoire diversity, which was expressed as a mean normalized Shannon-Wiener index. Control and chronic pancreatitis repertoire metrics were compared with the nonparametric Mann-Whitney U test. CDR3beta sequences with identical amino acid composition and length across subjects were defined as shared clonotypes. TCRdb took this table from immuneACCESS and kept in-frame rearrangements with V and J called. Such tables lack part of the clones; where checked against another copy, unresolved V genes explain under half of the gap, and the rest is unexplained. The DNA gave D and trimming, while V, J and clone size come from that table. This sample has about 6,000 clones in its table, and 73% of those were observed once. About 7% of the sample rests with the top ten.

The chain was built from TRBV10-2 and TRBJ1-4, and TRBD1 may be the D gene, going by 5 matching bases. The sequence came from a human donor with chronic pancreatitis. The sequenced sample consisted of pancreas tissue with hereditary chronic pancreatitis. The CDR3 corresponds to CASSGRGTTNEKLFF. The DNA sequence follows: TGCGCCAGCAGTGGGCGGGGGACAACTAATGAAAAACTGTTTTTT.